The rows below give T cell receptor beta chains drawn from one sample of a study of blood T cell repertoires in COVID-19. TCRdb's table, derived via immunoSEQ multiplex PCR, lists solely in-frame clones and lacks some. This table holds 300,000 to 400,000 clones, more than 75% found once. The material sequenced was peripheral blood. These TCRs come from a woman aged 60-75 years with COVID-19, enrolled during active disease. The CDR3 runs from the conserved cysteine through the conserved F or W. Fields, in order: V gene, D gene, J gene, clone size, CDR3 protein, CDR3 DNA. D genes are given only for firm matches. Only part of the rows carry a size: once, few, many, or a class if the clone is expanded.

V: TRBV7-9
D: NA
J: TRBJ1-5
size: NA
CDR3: CASSLGGAQPQHF
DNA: TGTGCCAGCAGCTTGGGGGGGGCCCAGCCCCAGCATTTT

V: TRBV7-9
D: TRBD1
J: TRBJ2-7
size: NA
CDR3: CASSPWDRATYEQYF
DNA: TGTGCCAGCAGCCCCTGGGACAGGGCTACCTACGAGCAGTACTTC

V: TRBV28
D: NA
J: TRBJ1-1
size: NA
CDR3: CASNRETEAFF
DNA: TGTGCCAGCAATAGGGAGACTGAAGCTTTCTTT

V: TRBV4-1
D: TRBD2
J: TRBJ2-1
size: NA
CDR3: CASSPERTGLARYEQFF
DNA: TGCGCCAGCAGCCCAGAGAGGACGGGACTAGCGAGGTATGAGCAGTTCTTC

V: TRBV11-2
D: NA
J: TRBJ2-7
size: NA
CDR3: CASSLDRGYEQYF
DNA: TGTGCCAGCAGCTTAGATCGAGGCTACGAGCAGTACTTC

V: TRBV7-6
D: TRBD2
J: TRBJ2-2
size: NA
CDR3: CASSPVWRLAGGKNTGELFF
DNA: TGTGCCAGCAGCCCAGTCTGGCGGCTAGCGGGGGGAAAGAACACCGGGGAGCTGTTTTTT

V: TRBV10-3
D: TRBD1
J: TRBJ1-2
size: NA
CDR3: CAISLDRDGYTF
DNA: TGTGCCATCAGTCTCGACAGGGACGGCTACACCTTC

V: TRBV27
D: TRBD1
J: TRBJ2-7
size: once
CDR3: CASRYTGGNSYEQYF
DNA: TGTGCCAGCAGGTATACAGGGGGAAACTCCTACGAGCAGTACTTC

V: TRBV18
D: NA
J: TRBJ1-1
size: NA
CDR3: CASSPVGQNTEAFF
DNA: TGTGCCAGCTCACCAGTGGGCCAGAACACTGAAGCTTTCTTT

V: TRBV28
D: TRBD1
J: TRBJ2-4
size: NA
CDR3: CASSPATGKLAKNIQYF
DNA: TGTGCCAGCAGCCCCGCGACAGGGAAGCTAGCCAAAAACATTCAGTACTTC

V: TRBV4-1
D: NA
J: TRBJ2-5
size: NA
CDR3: CASSQRPGEETQYF
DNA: TGCGCCAGCAGCCAACGACCAGGGGAGGAGACCCAGTACTTC

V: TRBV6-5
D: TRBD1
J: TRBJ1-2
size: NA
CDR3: CASRTGTGYGYTF
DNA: TGTGCCAGCAGAACCGGGACAGGCTATGGCTACACCTTC

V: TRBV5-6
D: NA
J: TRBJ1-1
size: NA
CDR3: CASSLPGRLNTEAFF
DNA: TGTGCCAGCAGCTTGCCCGGCAGACTCAACACTGAAGCTTTCTTT

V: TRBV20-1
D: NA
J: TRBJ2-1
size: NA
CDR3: CSARESNEQFF
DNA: TGCAGTGCTAGGGAGTCCAATGAGCAGTTCTTC

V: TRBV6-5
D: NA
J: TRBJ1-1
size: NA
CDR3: CASRLNTEAFF
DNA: TGTGCCAGCAGGCTAAACACTGAAGCTTTCTTT

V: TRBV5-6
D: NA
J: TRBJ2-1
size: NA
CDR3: CASSLATVSYNEQFF
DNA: TGTGCCAGCAGCTTGGCCACAGTCTCCTACAATGAGCAGTTCTTC

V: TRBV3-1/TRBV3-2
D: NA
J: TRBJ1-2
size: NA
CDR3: CASSQEQGGGYTF
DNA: TGTGCCAGCAGCCAAGAACAGGGAGGGGGCTACACCTTC

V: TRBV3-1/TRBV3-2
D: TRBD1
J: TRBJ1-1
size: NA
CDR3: CASSHRDRGTEAFF
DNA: TGTGCCAGCAGCCACCGGGACAGGGGGACTGAAGCTTTCTTT

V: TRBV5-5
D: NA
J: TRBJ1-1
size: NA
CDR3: CASSPSSWGDTEAFF
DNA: TGTGCCAGCAGCCCATCGAGTTGGGGGGACACTGAAGCTTTCTTT

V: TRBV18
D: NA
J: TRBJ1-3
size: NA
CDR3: CASSPATGFSGNTIYF
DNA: TGTGCCAGCTCACCGGCGACAGGTTTCTCTGGAAACACCATATATTTT

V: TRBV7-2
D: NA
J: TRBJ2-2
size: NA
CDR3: CASSLAPETGELFF
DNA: TGTGCCAGCAGCTTAGCGCCAGAAACCGGGGAGCTGTTTTTT

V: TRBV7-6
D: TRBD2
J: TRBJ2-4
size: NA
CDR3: CASSLGGGAGNIQYF
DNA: TGTGCCAGCAGCTTAGGCGGGGGGGCCGGGAACATTCAGTACTTC

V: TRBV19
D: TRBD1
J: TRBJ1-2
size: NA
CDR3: CASRGTGEDYGYTF
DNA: TGTGCCAGCAGGGGGACAGGGGAAGACTATGGCTACACCTTC

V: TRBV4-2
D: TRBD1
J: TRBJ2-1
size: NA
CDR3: CASSAQRGGENEQFF
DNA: TGTGCCAGCAGCGCCCAGCGAGGGGGCGAGAATGAGCAGTTCTTC

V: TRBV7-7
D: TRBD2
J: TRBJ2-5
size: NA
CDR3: CASSPRRTSGGQETQYF
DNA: TGTGCTAGCAGCCCGAGGCGGACTAGCGGGGGCCAAGAGACCCAGTACTTC

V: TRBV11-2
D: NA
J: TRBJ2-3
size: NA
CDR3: CASTAGRSSGTDTQYF
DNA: TGTGCCAGCACCGCGGGTCGGTCTAGCGGCACAGATACGCAGTATTTT

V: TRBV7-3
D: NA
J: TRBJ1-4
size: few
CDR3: CASSPGHGEKLFF
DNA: TGTGCCAGCAGTCCTGGACACGGTGAAAAACTGTTTTTT

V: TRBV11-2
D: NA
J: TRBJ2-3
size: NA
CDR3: CASSFGLSTDTQYF
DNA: TGTGCCAGCAGCTTCGGACTGAGCACAGATACGCAGTATTTT

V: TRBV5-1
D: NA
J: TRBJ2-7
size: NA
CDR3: CASTTGLSYEQYF
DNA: TGCGCCAGCACGACAGGCCTCTCCTACGAGCAGTACTTC

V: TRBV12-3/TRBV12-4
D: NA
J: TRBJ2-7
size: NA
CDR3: CASTIQGSYEQYF
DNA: TGTGCCAGCACGATACAGGGTTCCTACGAGCAGTACTTC

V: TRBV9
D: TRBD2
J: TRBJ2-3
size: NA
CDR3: CASSVGSGGITDTQYF
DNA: TGTGCCAGCAGCGTAGGTAGCGGGGGGATCACAGATACGCAGTATTTT

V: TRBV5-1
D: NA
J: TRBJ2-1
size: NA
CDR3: CASSLFSDRSSYNEQFF
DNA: TGCGCCAGCAGCTTGTTCTCTGACAGGAGCTCCTACAATGAGCAGTTCTTC